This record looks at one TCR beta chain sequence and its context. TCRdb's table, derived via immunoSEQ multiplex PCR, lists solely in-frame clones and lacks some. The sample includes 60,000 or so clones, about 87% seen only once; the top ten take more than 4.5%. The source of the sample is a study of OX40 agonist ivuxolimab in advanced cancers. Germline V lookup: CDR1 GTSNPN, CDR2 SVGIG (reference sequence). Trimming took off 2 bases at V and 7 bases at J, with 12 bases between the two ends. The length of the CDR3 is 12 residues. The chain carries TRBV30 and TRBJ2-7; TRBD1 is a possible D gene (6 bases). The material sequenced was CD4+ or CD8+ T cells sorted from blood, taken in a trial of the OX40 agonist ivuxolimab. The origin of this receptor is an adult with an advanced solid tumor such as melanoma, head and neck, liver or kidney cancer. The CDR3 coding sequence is TGTGCCTGGAGTACAGGGAGTAGAGAGCAGTACTTC. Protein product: CAWSTGSREQYF.